The clone carrying this TCR beta chain was seen many times. TCRdb re-called the 5' RACE reads with MiXCR, one entry per CDR3 protein. This table has around 130,000 distinct CDR3 sequences, roughly 6.6% appearing once. The sample originates from a study of CD8 T cells in ankylosing spondylitis. Germline CDR1 and CDR2: DFQATT and SNEGSKA (reference sequence). The CDR3 runs 14 residues. V was cut by 3 bases and J by 2 bases, with 11 bases left in between. This chain connects TRBV20-1 to TRBJ2-1, with D maybe TRBD2 (6 bases). Source material: blood, either unsorted or a sorted T cell fraction (not recorded which). This clonotype was obtained from a male donor with ankylosing spondylitis or in good health (not recorded which). The CDR3 DNA sequence: TGCAGTGCTAGGGGGGGAAGCCCCTACAATGAGCAGTTCTTC. Translation: CSARGGSPYNEQFF.